A selection of T cell receptor beta chains follows, all from one sample in a study of memory CD4+ T cells and cytomegalovirus serostatus. Assay used: immunoSEQ multiplex PCR; TCRdb lists only in-frame clones, some missing. Among under 55,000 clones listed, roughly 78% were seen once. The sample taken for sequencing was memory CD4+ T cells from blood. The receptor source for this set is an adult in good health and CMV-seronegative. Each CDR3 is given with its conserved first and last residue. D genes are given only for firm matches. Rows may omit the clone size; those that give it use once, few, many or a size class.

CDR3	DNA	size	J	V	D
CASSEMADTQYF	TGTGCCAGCAGTGAAATGGCAGATACGCAGTATTTT	NA	TRBJ2-3	TRBV6-1	NA
CASSSSIQGGDNSPLHF	TGTGCCAGCAGTTCTTCCATACAGGGGGGAGATAATTCACCCCTCCACTTT	NA	TRBJ1-6	TRBV28	TRBD1
CASQGLGGYTF	TGTGCCAGCCAGGGGCTCGGCGGCTACACCTTC	NA	TRBJ1-2	TRBV6-5	NA
CASSPQGTNYGYTF	TGCGCCAGCAGCCCACAGGGGACTAACTATGGCTACACCTTC	medium-sized	TRBJ1-2	TRBV10-1	TRBD1
CASSPVADGYEQYF	TGTGCCAGCAGTCCGGTCGCGGATGGCTACGAGCAGTACTTC	NA	TRBJ2-7	TRBV2	NA
CASSLKYEQYF	TGTGCCAGCAGTTTAAAGTACGAGCAGTACTTC	NA	TRBJ2-7	TRBV28	NA
CASSPRDRWSSEKLFF	TGTGCCAGCAGCCCTAGGGATCGGTGGAGCAGTGAAAAACTGTTTTTT	NA	TRBJ1-4	TRBV27	NA
CASSESGDIYEQYF	TGTGCCAGCAGTGAATCCGGGGACATCTACGAGCAGTACTTC	NA	TRBJ2-7	TRBV2	NA
CASSPIDREARAFF	TGTGCCAGCAGTCCCATCGACCGGGAGGCGCGAGCTTTCTTT	NA	TRBJ1-1	TRBV27	NA
CATSRDFLGGSTGELFF	TGTGCCACCAGCAGAGATTTCCTTGGCGGGAGCACCGGGGAGCTGTTTTTT	NA	TRBJ2-2	TRBV15	TRBD2
CASSPQRILYNEQFF	TGTGCCAGCAGCCCTCAGAGAATACTTTACAATGAGCAGTTCTTC	NA	TRBJ2-1	TRBV9	NA
CASSVPGGYYNEQFF	TGTGCCAGCAGCGTACCAGGGGGCTACTACAATGAGCAGTTCTTC	NA	TRBJ2-1	TRBV7-6	TRBD1
CASSLVGTSAHEQFF	TGTGCCAGCAGCTTAGTAGGGACTAGCGCTCATGAGCAGTTCTTC	NA	TRBJ2-1	TRBV7-2	TRBD2
CAIGGTNTGELFF	TGTGCCATAGGGGGAACGAACACCGGGGAGCTGTTTTTT	NA	TRBJ2-2	TRBV10-3	NA
CASSYPGANVLTF	TGTGCCAGCAGTTACCCGGGGGCCAACGTCCTGACTTTC	NA	TRBJ2-6	TRBV6-5	NA
CASRNTFNTGELFF	TGTGCCAGCAGAAATACATTCAACACCGGGGAGCTGTTTTTT	once	TRBJ2-2	TRBV28	NA
CASREDRSSYNEQFF	TGTGCCAGTAGGGAGGACCGGAGCTCCTACAATGAGCAGTTCTTC	once	TRBJ2-1	TRBV19	NA
CASRGIGGAYGYTF	TGTGCCAGCAGGGGGATAGGGGGGGCCTATGGCTACACCTTC	NA	TRBJ1-2	TRBV28	NA
CASSGVSSGSTDTQYF	TGTGCCAGCAGTGGGGTCTCTAGCGGGAGCACAGATACGCAGTATTTT	NA	TRBJ2-3	TRBV6-1	TRBD2
CARSRTDSRRRETQYF	TGTGCCAGAAGCCGAACTGACAGCCGGAGACGAGAGACCCAGTACTTC	NA	TRBJ2-5	TRBV5-3	NA
CASSLAGGLAGVGEQFF	TGTGCCAGCAGCTTAGCGGGGGGACTAGCGGGAGTGGGTGAGCAGTTCTTC	NA	TRBJ2-1	TRBV7-8	TRBD2
CASSDGQGKTGELFF	TGTGCCAGCTCAGACGGACAGGGGAAAACCGGGGAGCTGTTTTTT	few	TRBJ2-2	TRBV18	TRBD1
CASSQTGTGLQETQYF	TGTGCCAGCAGCCAAACCGGGACGGGACTCCAAGAGACCCAGTACTTC	once	TRBJ2-5	TRBV14	NA
CASSRRTTNEKLFF	TGTGCCAGCAGTCGGAGAACAACTAATGAAAAACTGTTTTTT	few	TRBJ1-4	TRBV28	NA
CASSQTGSSSYNEQFF	TGTGCCAGCAGCCAGACCGGGAGCAGCTCCTACAATGAGCAGTTCTTC	NA	TRBJ2-1	TRBV14	NA
CASSYSFGVGDTQYF	TGTGCCAGCAGTTACTCTTTCGGAGTAGGAGATACGCAGTATTTT	NA	TRBJ2-3	TRBV6-5	NA
CASSLDRLAAYNEQFF	TGTGCCAGCAGCCTAGACCGACTAGCGGCCTACAATGAGCAGTTCTTC	NA	TRBJ2-1	TRBV7-9	TRBD2
CASSQGAGVWTEAFF	TGTGCCAGCAGCCAAGGCGCGGGGGTATGGACTGAAGCTTTCTTT	NA	TRBJ1-1	TRBV14	NA